This TCR beta chain was obtained from a study of T cell responses to AZD1222 COVID-19 vaccine (dated by TCRdb to 2020 to 2023). For context, the study as a whole: TCR sequencing covered some 250 trial participants: 207 given two doses of AZD1222 and some 25 given two doses of MenACWY control vaccine. Trial participants were enrolled by age into subgroups of 18-55, 56-69 and 70-plus years, and around 150, 28 and 57 TCR-sequenced participants, respectively, were included in these subgroups.

The time point label, read with the paper, signifies: about 28 days (+/-7) after the second vaccine dose. AZD1222 recipients given second doses at about 4 weeks or at about 12 weeks were pooled, since spike-specific TCR depth and breadth were not found to differ between the two schedules. Samples from vaccinated people were obtained from the UK trials COV001 and COV002, which included a single-blind randomized controlled phase 2/3 trial of AZD1222 (ChAdOx1 nCoV-19) in healthy adults. Trial participant PBMC samples were collected at day 0 and day 28 after the second dose for TCRbeta chain sequencing. Here is what the overall study found, with its caveats: The 56-69-year group was small, and its depth increase did not reach significance, likely because of low power. Participants were mostly white British and included more females than males, and it was suggested by the authors that clonal diversity may have been underestimated. A significant rise in spike-specific TCR breadth and depth was observed after two AZD1222 doses relative to day 0 and relative to MenACWY recipients. Because no day 14 peak-response samples were available, the repertoires could be characterized only after the peak T cell response. Reportedly, almost half of the unique spike-specific TCRs recognized epitopes lying outside the regions that are mutated in the B.1.351 and B.1.1.7 variants. Vaccine-associated CD4 TCRs spanned the whole spike protein, with dominant responses in regions 160-218 and 743-854. Only five to seven AZD1222 recipients were SARS-CoV-2 seropositive at baseline, limiting conclusions about previously exposed vaccinees.

V lost 2 bases and J lost 4 bases; the stretch between them is 18 bases long. CDR3 length: 17 amino acids, cysteine to phenylalanine. Only the CDR3 DNA stays, 51 bases, in frame from base 1. CDR1 and CDR2 were assigned from the germline V gene as MNHEY and SVGEGT. The CDR3 regions of human TCRbeta chains were subjected to immunosequencing. The original pipeline was this. Repertoire TCRs were checked for matches against a reference library of SARS-CoV-2-specific TCRs that had been generated using the MIRA antigen-specificity platform. Breadth was defined as the fraction of unique TCRs that were SARS-CoV-2-associated. Depth was defined as the fraction of total T cells that were SARS-CoV-2-associated. Using the MIRA data, each spike-specific TCR was mapped to the spike region that the TCR reacts to and placed in a CD4 or CD8 class. Log10-transformed breadth and depth values were compared by one-way ANOVA with Sidak's multiple comparisons tests. This is the immuneACCESS table as TCRdb keeps it, with only in-frame sequences that have V and J called. A part of the clones is gone; compared with another copy, unresolved V genes explain less than half, and the rest is unexplained. V, J and clone size are those of that table, while D and trimming were read from the DNA. The sample includes 150,000 to 200,000 clones, with about nine tenths observed a single time. Roughly 2% of the sample comes from the top ten.

As for this clone: There is no known antigen for this receptor. Qualities for individual bases were not recorded, and no much larger clone is one base off.

This sample comprised peripheral blood, obtained 28 days after the second AZD1222 dose. The chain joins TRBV6-2 or TRBV6-3 to TRBJ1-3, with no reliable assignment of the D segment. The TCR sequence derives from an adult who received the AZD1222 COVID-19 vaccine. Here the CDR3 is given as CASSYASTVLGGNTIYF. The DNA reads TGTGCCAGCAGTTACGCCTCGACGGTACTAGGGGGAAACACCATATATTTT.